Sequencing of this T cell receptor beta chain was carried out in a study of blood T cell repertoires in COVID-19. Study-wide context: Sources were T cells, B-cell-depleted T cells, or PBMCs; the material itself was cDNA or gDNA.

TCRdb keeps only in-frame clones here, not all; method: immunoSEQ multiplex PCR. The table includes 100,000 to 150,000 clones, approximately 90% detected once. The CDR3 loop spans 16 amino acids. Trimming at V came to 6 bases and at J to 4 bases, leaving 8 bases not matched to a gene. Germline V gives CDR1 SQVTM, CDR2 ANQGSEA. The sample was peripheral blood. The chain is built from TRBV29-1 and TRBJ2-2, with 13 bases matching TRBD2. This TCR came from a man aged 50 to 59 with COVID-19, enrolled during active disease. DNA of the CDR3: TGCAGCGTCTGGACTAGCGGGAGTGACGGCACCGGGGAGCTGTTTTTT. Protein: CSVWTSGSDGTGELFF.